This TCR beta chain was documented in a study of blood T cell repertoires in COVID-19. In the study overall: There were acute and convalescent COVID-19 samples, and they came from the United States, Italy and Spain. Sample material is recorded as cDNA or gDNA derived from T cells, B-cell-depleted T cells, or PBMCs.

This CDR3 spans 16 amino acids. Trimming removed 0 bases at V and 2 bases at J, with 14 bases between. From germline, CDR1 is KGHSH and CDR2 LQKENI. This clone was recorded once. In the authors' methods: Reference gene primers were amplified, and this amplification served to estimate nucleated cell counts. TCRdb's table, derived via immunoSEQ multiplex PCR, lists solely in-frame clones and lacks some. V and J calls and clone size follow that table, whereas D and trimming were derived from the DNA. Here the sample spans some 180,000 clones, 90% being singletons. V and J are TRBV18 and TRBJ2-7; possibly TRBD1 for D (7 bases). The TCR originated in a man aged 50 or older with acute or convalescent COVID-19. Sequencing was carried out using peripheral blood. The CDR3 loop reads CASSPPGRGRTYEQYF. The DNA for the CDR3 is TGTGCCAGCTCACCACCGGGCAGGGGGAGGACCTACGAGCAGTACTTC.